A single T cell receptor beta chain is shown here with its context. Antigen: not known. This record belongs to a study of T cell responses to AZD1222 COVID-19 vaccine. Overall study findings and caveats: No day 14 peak samples; only post-peak repertoires were characterized. The sample set comprised mostly white British donors with more females, and clonal diversity was possibly underestimated. Spike was spanned by vaccine-associated CD4 TCRs, which were dominant at 160-218 and 743-854.

Trimming took off 4 bases at V and 1 base at J, with 20 bases between the two ends. Germline CDR1 reads LGHDT; CDR2 reads YNNKEL (reference sequence). This CDR3 has 18 residues. Sequenced by immunoSEQ multiplex PCR; TCRdb stores in-frame clones only, minus some. The sample yields roughly 180,000 clones, approximately 95% seen once. The gene calls are TRBV3-1 (or the pseudogene TRBV3-2) and TRBJ1-5, with D uncertain. Sequenced material: peripheral blood, taken 28 days after the second dose of the MenACWY control vaccine. This sequence originates from an adult who received the MenACWY meningococcal vaccine as a control. CDR3 region: CASSLHIRGYWSNQPQHF. CDR3 sequence (DNA): TGTGCCAGCAGCCTGCATATCAGAGGGTACTGGAGCAATCAGCCCCAGCATTTT.